The clone carrying this T cell receptor beta chain was detected many times. The target antigen is unknown. The sample originates from a study of metastatic and nonmetastatic thyroid tumors. Germline lookup yields CDR1 SGHDT and CDR2 YYEEEE. V shed 4 bases, J shed 7 bases, and the junction held 7 bases outside the gene matches. The CDR3 consists of 15 residues. Notes on the study in general: Within blood and tumor, benign nodules reportedly had significantly lower TCR beta diversity than malignant thyroid tumors did.

MiXCR reprocessed the PCR reads for TCRdb. Found here are about 40,000 clones, over 10% of them singletons; the top ten hold roughly a quarter. Thyroid surgery had not been preceded by any treatment in any patient. The V call is TRBV5-6, the J call TRBJ2-1; 11 nucleotides line up with TRBD2. The sample comprised blood. The TCR sequence derives from a female donor with papillary thyroid cancer or a benign thyroid nodule (not recorded which). Some clones in this sample may be carry-over from other donors' samples. CDR3 loop: CASSPRLAGTNEQFF. CDR3 sequence (DNA): TGTGCCAGCAGCCCACGACTAGCGGGAACGAATGAGCAGTTCTTC.